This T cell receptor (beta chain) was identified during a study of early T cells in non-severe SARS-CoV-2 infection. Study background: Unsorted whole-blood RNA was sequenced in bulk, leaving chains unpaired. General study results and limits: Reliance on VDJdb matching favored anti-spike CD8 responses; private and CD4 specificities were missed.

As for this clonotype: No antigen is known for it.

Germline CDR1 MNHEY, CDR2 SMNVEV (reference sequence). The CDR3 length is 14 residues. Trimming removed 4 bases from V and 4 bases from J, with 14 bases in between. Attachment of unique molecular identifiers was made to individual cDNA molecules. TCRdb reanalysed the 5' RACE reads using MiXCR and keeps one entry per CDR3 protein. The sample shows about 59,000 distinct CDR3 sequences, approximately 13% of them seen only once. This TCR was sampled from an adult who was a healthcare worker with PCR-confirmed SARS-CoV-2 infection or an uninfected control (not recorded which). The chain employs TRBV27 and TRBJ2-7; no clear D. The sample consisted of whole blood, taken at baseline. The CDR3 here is CASSSGLGIYEQYF. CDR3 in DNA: TGTGCCAGCAGTTCAGGTTTGGGGATTTACGAGCAGTACTTC.